These 30 T cell receptor beta chains originate from one sample sequenced in a study of T cell responses to AZD1222 COVID-19 vaccine. Sequencing was performed with immunoSEQ multiplex PCR; in TCRdb, only in-frame clones are kept and a portion is missing. The table has 85,000 to 100,000 clones, approximately 91% seen once. This material consisted of peripheral blood, taken on day 0 of AZD1222 vaccination. Receptors originate from an adult in good health.

J is TRBJ2-3 and V is TRBV19; D gene ambiguous. The CDR3 consists of 13 residues. Germline assignment: CDR1 LNHDA and CDR2 SQIVND (reference sequence). Trimming shortened V by 8 bases and J by 4 bases, and 13 bases separated the two germline ends. The chain's CDR3 is CASRSWSPDTQYF. In nucleotides, the CDR3 is TGTGCCAGTCGCAGTTGGAGCCCAGATACGCAGTATTTT.

This chain joins TRBV30 and TRBJ1-3; no reliable D call. CDR1 GTSNPN and CDR2 SVGIG come from the germline V gene (reference sequence). The germline V and J ends were trimmed by 1 base and 0 bases, with 7 bases remaining between them. This CDR3 is built from 14 residues. CDR3 coding DNA: TGTGCCTGGAGTGGGCAGTACTCTGGAAACACCATATATTTT. It codes for CAWSGQYSGNTIYF. Complete variable domain (other parts from reference TRBV30 and TRBJ1-3): SQTIHQWPATLVQPVGSPLSLECTVEGTSNPNLYWYRQAAGRGLQLLFYSVGIGQISSEVPQNLSASRPQDRQFILSSKKLLLSDSGFYLCAWSGQYSGNTIYFGEGSWLTVV.

The rearrangement joins TRBV2 to TRBJ2-2; D is unclear. With 3 bases removed from V and 3 bases from J, the gap between germline ends came to 5 bases. Germline values: CDR1 SNHLY, CDR2 FYNNEI. The CDR3 runs to 13 residues. The CDR3, as DNA: TGTGCCAGCAGTGAGGTCTACACCGGGGAGCTGTTTTTT. As protein: CASSEVYTGELFF.

The table lists this clone with a count of one. The CDR3 region has the DNA TGTGCCAGCAGCCCCCGGACAGGGGACACTGAAGCTTTCTTT. Translating gives CASSPRTGDTEAFF. The chain carries TRBV7-9 and TRBJ1-1, with 9 positions matching TRBD1. Looked up from germline, CDR1 is SEHNR and CDR2 is FQNEAQ (reference sequence). The CDR3 runs 14 residues. The J segment lost 3 bases and the V segment lost 5 bases, leaving 4 bases of the junction unmatched.

The chain has TRBV2 and TRBJ2-3; 10 bases are a match to TRBD2. Germline CDR1 is SNHLY and CDR2 is FYNNEI. This CDR3 is 14 amino acids long. The junction had 6 bases not matched to a gene; V was cut back by 10 bases and J by 2 bases. Here the CDR3 reads CATQLAGITDTQYF. CDR3 in DNA: TGTGCCACCCAACTAGCGGGGATCACAGATACGCAGTATTTT.

The gene calls are TRBV12-2 and TRBJ1-1; the D segment call TRBD1 is taken from the table without a DNA check. TRBV12-2 is a documented pseudogene. The CDR3 sequence is 13 residues long. CDR3 in amino acids: CASRGTVMKRAFF. The CDR3 coding sequence is TGTGCAAGTCGTGGGACAGTCATGAAGCGGGCTTTCTTT.

This chain links TRBV19 with TRBJ1-6, with D unresolved. The CDR3 covers 14 residues. Germline-derived CDR1 and CDR2 are LNHDA and SQIVND (reference sequence). V was cut by 1 base and J by 6 bases, with 7 bases left in between. The CDR3 nucleotides read TGTGCCAGTAGTATAGGACCTACTAATTCACCCCTCCACTTT. It codes for CASSIGPTNSPLHF.

As DNA, the CDR3 is TGCAGCGTTGGGGACAGAGCCCACACTGAAGCTTTCTTT. Its protein is CSVGDRAHTEAFF. The J gene is TRBJ1-1, the V gene TRBV29-1; 7 nucleotides match TRBD1. V lost 4 bases and J lost 3; bases outside the gene matches: 5. CDR1 and CDR2 from the germline V gene are SQVTM and ANQGSEA. The CDR3 totals 13 residues. The full variable domain, in which reference TRBV29-1 and TRBJ1-1 provide the parts outside the CDR3, is SAVISQKPSRDICQRGTSLTIQCQVDSQVTMMFWYRQQPGQSLTLIATANQGSEATYESGFVIDKFPISRPNLTFSTLTVSNMSPEDSSIYLCSVGDRAHTEAFFGQGTRLTVV.

The chain is built from TRBV6-5 and TRBJ1-2, with no clear D. The CDR3 is made up of 14 amino acids. Germline assignment: CDR1 MNHEY and CDR2 SVGAGI. Between the trimmed V and J ends, which lost 4 bases and 3 bases, there was a span of 12 bases. The CDR3 sequence: CASSSRGGYYGYTF. CDR3 DNA: TGTGCCAGCAGTTCCAGAGGCGGATACTATGGCTACACCTTC.

This chain joins TRBV7-2 and TRBJ2-1; no definite D call. The CDR3 totals 14 residues. Per germline, CDR1 SGHTA and CDR2 FQGNSA. V was cut by 5 bases and J by 0 bases, with 8 bases left in between. CDR3 loop: CASSRLSSYNEQFF. The CDR3 DNA is TGTGCCAGCAGCCGCCTGAGCTCCTACAATGAGCAGTTCTTC. The variable domain in full, completed from reference TRBV7-2 and TRBJ2-1, reads GAGVSQSPSNKVTEKGKDVELRCDPISGHTALYWYRQSLGQGLEFLIYFQGNSAPDKSGLPSDRFSAERTGGSVSTLTIQRTQQEDSAVYLCASSRLSSYNEQFFGPGTRLTVL.

V usage is TRBV27 and J usage is TRBJ1-2, with 9 bases fitting TRBD1. Germline trimming cut 3 bases from V and 8 bases from J; bases unmatched to any gene: 7. This CDR3 contains 14 residues. Germline values: CDR1 MNHEY, CDR2 SMNVEV (reference sequence). The DNA for the CDR3 is TGTGCCAGCAGTTTGCGGGACAGGGCGTCGGGCTACACCTTC. This codes for CASSLRDRASGYTF.

This clone showed up just a few times. The chain uses TRBV11-3 and TRBJ1-1, with a tentative D call TRBD1 (5 bases). The CDR3 loop spans 13 amino acids. Trimming took 4 bases from V and 5 from J, leaving 11 bases between them. Germline-derived CDR1 and CDR2 are SGHNT and YENEEA. The DNA for the CDR3 is TGTGCCAGCAGCTACCAGGGTTGGACTGAAGCTTTCTTT. Protein: CASSYQGWTEAFF.

This clone was observed a single time. The rearrangement joins TRBV2 to TRBJ1-1, with D hard to call. The germline V gene has CDR1 SNHLY and CDR2 FYNNEI. V shed 2 bases and J shed 4 bases, with 14 bases lying between them. The CDR3 is 15 residues long. The CDR3 DNA is TGTGCCAGCAGTGAAAGTGTTTGGAGGGTCACTGAAGCTTTCTTT. Its translation is CASSESVWRVTEAFF.

The chain combines TRBV5-4 with TRBJ1-3; D remains ambiguous. Trimming removed 5 bases from V and 4 bases from J, with 16 bases in between. This CDR3 is 15 amino acids long. Germline CDR1 is SGHNT and CDR2 is YYREEE (reference sequence). CDR3 in DNA: TGTGCCAGCAGTCAAACCGGCTTAGCGGGAAACACCATATATTTT. Protein sequence: CASSQTGLAGNTIYF.

V and J are TRBV10-3 and TRBJ2-1; D uncertain. The CDR3 covers 17 residues. CDR1 and CDR2 (germline): ENHRY, SYGVKD. The V end was cut by 10 bases, the J end by 3 bases, with 25 bases between. The CDR3 reads CANSSPSNSPLYNEQFF. The CDR3 DNA follows: TGTGCCAACTCTTCCCCTAGTAACTCCCCACTCTACAATGAGCAGTTCTTC.

This clone was seen more than once but under ten times. This sequence joins TRBV29-1 and TRBJ2-3; D uncertain. The CDR3 has 12 residues. Germline lookup yields CDR1 SQVTM and CDR2 ANQGSEA. The ends were cut back, 6 bases at V and 1 base at J, with 8 bases in the middle. CDR3 nucleotides: TGCAGCGTGGCAGGAGGCACAGATACGCAGTATTTT. Translating it yields CSVAGGTDTQYF.

CDR3 amino acids: CASTRPDGNNEQFF. The CDR3 bases are TGTGCCAGCACTAGACCTGACGGAAACAATGAGCAGTTCTTC. The chain recombines TRBV2 with TRBJ2-1; no clear D gene. Germline CDR1 reads SNHLY; CDR2 reads FYNNEI. Trimming took 7 bases from V and 5 from J, leaving 15 bases between them. The CDR3 contains 14 residues.

This clone was observed a single time. The chain joins TRBV3-1 (or the pseudogene TRBV3-2) to TRBJ1-4; TRBD1 is a possible D gene (6 bases). The CDR3 totals 16 residues. V gave up 4 bases and J gave up 6 bases, with 18 bases separating them. The germline CDR1 and CDR2 sequences are LGHDT and YNNKEL (reference sequence). The CDR3, as DNA: TGTGCCAGCAGCCGGGCCCGACAGGCACTTGATGAAAAACTGTTTTTT. Its protein product is CASSRARQALDEKLFF.

This clone was counted once. The chain combines TRBV5-1 with TRBJ2-5; 7 bases map to TRBD1. The ends lost 4 bases at V and 5 bases at J; junction bases unmatched: 5. CDR3 size: 13 residues. Germline CDR1 reads SGHRS; CDR2 reads YFSETQ. This CDR3 is CASSQGVGETQYF. In DNA, the CDR3 is TGCGCCAGCAGCCAGGGGGTGGGTGAGACCCAGTACTTC.

This clone was recorded once. The chain joins TRBV14 to TRBJ2-1; tentative D call: TRBD2 (5 bases). V shed 3 bases and J shed 10 bases, with 16 bases lying between them. The CDR3 sequence is 14 residues long. Germline CDR1 SGHDN, CDR2 FVKESK. The CDR3 loop is CASSQASPLNEQFF. As DNA, the CDR3 is TGTGCCAGCAGCCAGGCTAGCCCCCTTAACGAGCAGTTCTTC.

The V and J genes are TRBV7-2 and TRBJ1-1; 10 bases fit TRBD1. This CDR3 has 13 residues. Per germline, CDR1 SGHTA and CDR2 FQGNSA. The V segment lost 10 bases and the J segment 6 bases; nucleotides outside the gene matches: 8. In DNA form, the CDR3 reads TGTGCCACCTCGACAGGGGGCAAGGCTGAAGCTTTCTTT. It specifies CATSTGGKAEAFF.

This rearrangement joins TRBV5-6 to TRBJ2-7, with a weak D call TRBD2 (7 bases). The germline V gene has CDR1 SGHDT and CDR2 YYEEEE. The ends were cut back, 4 bases at V and 5 bases at J, with 16 bases in the middle. The CDR3 covers 14 residues. CDR3 nucleotide sequence: TGTGCCAGCAGCCCCGGTGGGGGGGCAGACGAGCAGTACTTC. It yields the protein CASSPGGGADEQYF.

V and J are TRBV5-1 and TRBJ2-2; a possible D gene is TRBD1 (5 bases). V lost 1 base and J 3 bases, leaving 10 bases between the germline ends. The CDR3 has 15 residues. From germline, CDR1 is SGHRS and CDR2 YFSETQ. CDR3 protein: CASSLFQGDTGELFF. In nucleotides, the CDR3 is TGCGCCAGCAGCTTGTTCCAGGGTGACACCGGGGAGCTGTTTTTT.

This clone was detected once. The rearrangement links TRBV12-5 to TRBJ2-5, with unresolved D. The CDR3 loop spans 11 amino acids. Germline CDR1 and CDR2: LGHNT and FRNRAP. The V end lost 3 bases, the J end lost 4 bases, and 3 bases lay between the germline ends. The CDR3 DNA reads as TGTGCTAGTGGTTTAAGAGAGACCCAGTACTTC. It codes for CASGLRETQYF.

The chain recombines TRBV4-2 with TRBJ2-1; 8 bases are a match to TRBD2. The CDR3 sequence is 14 residues long. V dropped 0 bases and J dropped 12; count of bases not matched to a gene: 7. CDR1 is LGHNA, CDR2 YNFKEQ, per germline. Here the CDR3 DNA reads TGTGCCAGCAGCCAAGATCAAACTAGCGGTAGGCAGTTCTTC. It translates to CASSQDQTSGRQFF.

The chain recombines TRBV18 with TRBJ2-1; perhaps TRBD2 as D (7 bases). Germline-derived CDR1 and CDR2 are KGHSH and LQKENI. This CDR3 comprises 16 residues. The ends were cut back, 1 base at V and 8 bases at J, with 18 bases in the middle. The chain's CDR3 is CASSPRVGGRRDEQFF. For the CDR3, the DNA is TGTGCCAGCTCACCACGAGTGGGGGGGCGTAGAGATGAGCAGTTCTTC.

This chain connects TRBV11-2 to TRBJ2-3, with D hard to call. Germline CDR1 SGHAT, CDR2 FQNNGV. The CDR3 is 13 amino acids. Trimming took 1 base from V and 6 from J, leaving 8 bases between them. CDR3 sequence reads: CASSLVLRDTQYF. CDR3 DNA sequence: TGTGCCAGCAGCTTAGTACTTCGTGATACGCAGTATTTT.

This chain connects TRBV7-2 to TRBJ2-3, with a weak D call TRBD2 (6 bases). CDR3 length equals 15 residues. The V gene's germline CDR1 is SGHTA and CDR2 FQGNSA. V was pared by 5 bases and J by 0 bases, with 12 bases between. The CDR3 region has the DNA TGTGCCAGCAGCCCCATAGCGGATAGCACAGATACGCAGTATTTT. It is translated as CASSPIADSTDTQYF.

The V and J genes are TRBV21-1 and TRBJ1-6. TRBV21-1 is a pseudogene segment. The CDR3 covers 16 residues. The DNA for the CDR3 is TGTGCCAGCAGAACCCGGTTAGGGCTGTGTAATTCACCCCTCCACTTT. Translated: CASRTRLGLCNSPLHF.

J is TRBJ1-2 and V is TRBV5-6; perhaps TRBD1 as D (6 bases). Germline loops: CDR1 SGHDT, CDR2 YYEEEE. The CDR3 runs 13 residues. The V end was cut by 1 base, the J end by 8 bases, with 12 bases between. CDR3 DNA: TGTGCCAGCAGCTTGACCGGGGGCCACGGCTACACCTTC. Its protein product is CASSLTGGHGYTF.